This TCR beta chain was sequenced during a study of cytomegalovirus exposure and HLA in healthy donors. There are 14 residues in the CDR3. V shed 4 bases, J shed 3 bases, and the junction held 4 bases outside the gene matches. Germline V gene lookup returns CDR1 MNHEY and CDR2 SMNVEV (reference sequence). PCR employed 60 Vbeta and 13 Jbeta primers. Repertoires were generated with immunoSEQ multiplex PCR, while TCRdb's copy carries only in-frame clones and drops some. The sample shows hundreds of thousands of clones, around 80% of them seen only once. The sequencing sample was made of PBMCs. This TCR came from a boy younger than 10 in good health and CMV-seronegative. The chain is built from TRBV27 and TRBJ2-3; 7 positions agree with TRBD1. The CDR3 loop is CASSWAGGTDTQYF. CDR3 DNA: TGTGCCAGCAGTTGGGCAGGGGGTACAGATACGCAGTATTTT.